The TCR beta chain described here comes from a study of OX40 agonist ivuxolimab in advanced cancers. Whole-study context: Dose-escalation patients had hepatocellular carcinoma, melanoma, renal cell or head and neck cancer. Partial responses were seen in three patients, one with hepatocellular carcinoma and two with cutaneous melanoma. Study-level results: At 0.1-3.0 mg/kg, partial responders had clonal expansion among the lowest observed. In CD8+ T cells, expanded clones were on average more numerous than in CD4+.

With regard to this clone: The target antigen is unknown.

Sequenced by immunoSEQ multiplex PCR; TCRdb stores in-frame clones only, minus some. The table has 25,000 to 35,000 clones, about 86% seen once. Germline V lookup: CDR1 GTSNPN, CDR2 SVGIG (reference sequence). The CDR3 is 17 amino acids. J was trimmed by 5 bases and V by 0 bases; bases with no gene match: 14. The V call is TRBV30, the J call TRBJ2-5, with 8 positions matching TRBD2. This sample comprised CD4+ or CD8+ T cells sorted from blood, obtained in a trial of the OX40 agonist ivuxolimab. The TCR was taken from an adult with an advanced solid tumor such as melanoma, head and neck, liver or kidney cancer. As DNA, the CDR3 is TGTGCCTGGAGTGTACTCCCTAGCGGGCCTGTCGACGAGACCCAGTACTTC. Translation: CAWSVLPSGPVDETQYF. The whole variable domain, remainder taken from reference TRBV30 and TRBJ2-5, is SQTIHQWPATLVQPVGSPLSLECTVEGTSNPNLYWYRQAAGRGLQLLFYSVGIGQISSEVPQNLSASRPQDRQFILSSKKLLLSDSGFYLCAWSVLPSGPVDETQYFGPGTRLLVL.